Shown below are 14 T cell receptor beta chains from a single sample sequenced in a study of siplizumab effects on memory and regulatory T cells. The data were produced by immunoSEQ multiplex PCR, yet TCRdb's version contains in-frame clones alone and is incomplete. Altogether roughly 100,000 clones are present, nearly 95% being singletons, with the ten largest covering around 11%. The material sequenced was non-Treg CD4+ T cells sorted from blood. These receptors came from a human donor in good health.

The chain has TRBV7-3 and TRBJ2-7, with D unresolved. The V and J ends lost 2 bases and 3 bases respectively, with 5 bases between them. In germline, CDR1 is SGHTA, CDR2 FQGTGA. The CDR3 has 12 amino acids. This CDR3 is CASSLVFYEQYF. In DNA form, the CDR3 reads TGTGCCAGCAGCTTAGTGTTCTACGAGCAGTACTTC.

CDR3 nucleotides: TGTGCCAGCAGTGAAACGAAAGGGACTAACGAGCAGTACTTC. This codes for CASSETKGTNEQYF. The rearrangement links TRBV6-1 to TRBJ2-7, with 7 bases fitting TRBD2. This CDR3 is built from 14 residues. Unmatched junction bases numbered 6, after V lost 2 bases and J lost 5 bases. CDR1 MNHNS and CDR2 SASEGT come from the germline V gene.

The rearrangement joins TRBV18 to TRBJ1-1; maybe TRBD1 (6 bases). CDR3 length equals 14 residues. V was cut by 2 bases and J by 0 bases, with 7 bases left in between. Germline V CDR1 and CDR2: KGHSH, LQKENI. CDR3 DNA sequence: TGTGCCAGCTCACCAGGACAGTTGAACACTGAAGCTTTCTTT. Protein product: CASSPGQLNTEAFF.

About this clone itself: Other DNA sequences within the sample encode an identical CDR3. This chain connects TRBV5-4 to TRBJ2-7, with D perhaps matching TRBD1 (6 bases). The germline V gene encodes CDR1 SGHNT and CDR2 YYREEE (reference sequence). V lost 3 bases to trimming and J lost 6 bases, with 16 bases between them. The CDR3 covers 14 residues. Written as DNA, the CDR3 is TGTGCCAGCAGCTCCCCGGGACAAGCCTCCGAGCAGTACTTC. This gives the protein CASSSPGQASEQYF.

V is TRBV5-4 and J is TRBJ2-1; TRBD1 aligns across 10 bases. CDR1 is SGHNT and CDR2 is YYREEE in the germline V gene (reference sequence). J was trimmed by 2 bases and V by 3 bases; bases with no gene match: 2. There are 15 residues in the CDR3. The CDR3 DNA follows: TGTGCCAGCAGCTCCGGACAGGGGGCCTACAATGAGCAGTTCTTC. Its protein is CASSSGQGAYNEQFF.

CDR3 DNA: TGTGCCAGTAGTATCCACAGGGGGCCCCAAGAGACCCAGTACTTC. Encoded protein: CASSIHRGPQETQYF. V gene TRBV19 combines with J gene TRBJ2-5; TRBD1 matches 9 bases. The CDR3 is 15 amino acids. Germline V CDR1 and CDR2: LNHDA, SQIVND (reference sequence). J gave up 1 base and V 3 bases, and 3 bases lay outside the gene matches.

The chain links TRBV12-5 to TRBJ2-3, with 12 nucleotides matching TRBD2. Germline assignment: CDR1 LGHNT and CDR2 FRNRAP. V was clipped by 1 base and J by 4 bases; unmatched bases: 3. The CDR3 has 16 residues. The CDR3 sequence: CASGLGTSGTADTQYF. The CDR3 coding sequence is TGTGCTAGTGGTTTGGGGACTAGCGGGACCGCAGATACGCAGTATTTT.

CDR3 loop: CATNSGVEREQYF. The CDR3 DNA reads as TGTGCCACCAACTCCGGGGTTGAGCGGGAGCAGTACTTC. This sequence joins TRBV28 and TRBJ2-7, with TRBD2 as a possible D gene (5 bases). The germline V and J ends were trimmed by 10 bases and 7 bases, with 20 bases remaining between them. This CDR3 is 13 amino acids long. The V gene's germline CDR1 is MDHEN and CDR2 SYDVKM. The full variable domain, in which reference TRBV28 and TRBJ2-7 provide the parts outside the CDR3, is DVKVTQSSRYLVKRTGEKVFLECVQDMDHENMFWYRQDPGLGLRLIYFSYDVKMKEKGDIPEGYSVSREKKERFSLILESASTNQTSMYLCATNSGVEREQYFGPGTRLTVT.

V gene TRBV5-6 combines with J gene TRBJ2-5; D not resolved. Germline CDR1 and CDR2: SGHDT and YYEEEE. The V and J ends lost 0 bases and 1 base respectively, with 7 bases between them. The CDR3 spans 14 residues. CDR3: CASSLVEVQETQYF. In DNA, the CDR3 is TGTGCCAGCAGCTTGGTAGAGGTCCAAGAGACCCAGTACTTC.

The chain combines TRBV2 with TRBJ1-3; possibly TRBD1 for D (6 bases). In germline, CDR1 is SNHLY, CDR2 FYNNEI. Trimming removed 3 bases at V and 9 bases at J, with 12 bases between. The length of the CDR3 is 13 residues. CDR3 in amino acids: CASSDSQGFTIYF. In DNA, the CDR3 is TGTGCCAGCAGTGATTCTCAGGGGTTCACCATATATTTT. Complete variable domain (other parts from reference TRBV2 and TRBJ1-3): EPEVTQTPSHQVTQMGQEVILRCVPISNHLYFYWYRQILGQKVEFLVSFYNNEISEKSEIFDDQFSVERPDGSNFTLKIRSTKLEDSAMYFCASSDSQGFTIYFGEGSWLTVV.

The chain carries TRBV4-3 and TRBJ2-7; 11 bases align to TRBD1. The CDR3 spans 14 residues. CDR1 and CDR2 (germline): LGHNA, YSLEER. The V gene end was trimmed by 5 bases and the J gene end by 5 bases; junction bases not matched to a gene: 5. CDR3 in amino acids: CASSSRTGGDEQYF. The CDR3 coding sequence is TGCGCCAGCAGCTCCAGGACAGGGGGCGACGAGCAGTACTTC.

V and J are TRBV6-5 and TRBJ2-5; TRBD1 matches at 9 bases. The assigned J gene may be wrong: the sequence end matches TRBJ2-7 better. CDR1 and CDR2 (germline): MNHEY, SVGAGI. The CDR3 loop spans 15 amino acids. Here the CDR3 reads CASSYSGTGWGEQYF. CDR3 in DNA: TGTGCCAGCAGTTACTCCGGGACAGGGTGGGGCGAGCAGTACTTC.

The chain uses TRBV7-2 and TRBJ2-2; D not certain. The CDR3 consists of 16 residues. The germline V gene encodes CDR1 SGHTA and CDR2 FQGNSA. V lost 1 base and J lost 3, with 12 bases in between. In DNA form, the CDR3 reads TGTGCCAGCAGCTTAGGGACGAGGCTTTACACCGGGGAGCTGTTTTTT. Its protein product is CASSLGTRLYTGELFF.

The chain joins TRBV28 to TRBJ2-3; the D gene is possibly TRBD2 (6 bases). Germline assignment: CDR1 MDHEN and CDR2 SYDVKM. CDR3 size: 16 residues. V was trimmed by 0 bases and J by 1 base, leaving 11 bases between them. CDR3 nucleotides: TGTGCCAGCAGTTTATGGGGGTGGGAGGGCACAGATACGCAGTATTTT. Translated, it gives CASSLWGWEGTDTQYF.